This TCR beta chain originates from a study of T cells in Graves' hyperthyroidism and ophthalmopathy. Study results and caveats: The majority of expanded thyroid clonotypes above 0.001 also appeared in blood. Stable hyperthyroidism was separated from ophthalmopathy by a model based on 13 V-J features.

Trimming left V 7 bases short and J 5 bases short, with 11 bases between. The CDR3 extends over 12 amino acids. The germline CDR1 and CDR2 sequences are SNHLY and FYNNEI. TCR beta CDR3 regions were amplified from RNA transcripts. Using the HTBI primer set, a first-round RT-PCR was run on the TCR CDR3. TCRdb recomputed calls from the multiplex PCR reads with MiXCR, one row per CDR3 protein. The profile covers 300,000 or so distinct CDR3 sequences, with roughly a fifth appearing a single time and less than 65% taken by the ten largest. Remarks on this clonotype: The antigen remains unidentified.

Calling Graves' hyperthyroidism stable meant ophthalmopathy did not progress within 18 months. This chain connects TRBV2 to TRBJ1-1; D is ambiguous. The sample was blood. This clonotype was obtained from a woman aged 45 to 65 with Graves' hyperthyroidism. In nucleotides, the CDR3 is TGTGCCAGCAATCGACTGGAGACTGAAGCTTTCTTT. This translates into CASNRLETEAFF.